One and the same sample provided the 9 T cell receptor beta chains below, sequenced in a study of shared clonotypes between healthy human individuals. Using immunoSEQ multiplex PCR, the repertoire was profiled, and TCRdb retains in-frame clones only, with some absent. The profile shows over a million clones, about 80% of them singletons. The sample consisted of memory CD4+ T cells sorted from blood. Subset given: CD45RA-negative fraction. All receptors derive from a man aged 18-30 years in good health.

The rearrangement links TRBV5-1 to TRBJ2-5, with D uncertain. The V end lost 3 bases, the J end lost 2 bases, and 5 bases lay between the germline ends. The CDR3 is made up of 12 amino acids. The germline V gene has CDR1 SGHRS and CDR2 YFSETQ. The CDR3 here is CASSSTQETQYF. The CDR3 DNA is TGCGCCAGCAGCTCGACACAAGAGACCCAGTACTTC.

V usage is TRBV29-1 and J usage is TRBJ2-1; 11 bases fit TRBD2. Germline V gives CDR1 SQVTM, CDR2 ANQGSEA. The CDR3 has 14 amino acids. Trimming removed 1 base from V and 6 bases from J; junction bases left unmatched: 2. The CDR3 sequence: CSVEVAGGPNEQFF. CDR3 nucleotide sequence: TGCAGCGTTGAAGTAGCGGGAGGGCCCAATGAGCAGTTCTTC.

The chain couples TRBV15 to TRBJ2-4; D gene uncertain. This CDR3 is 16 amino acids long. V was clipped by 0 bases and J by 1 base, with 10 bases between them. Looked up from germline, CDR1 is LNHNV and CDR2 is YYDKDF (reference sequence). CDR3 sequence reads: CATSREGRAAKNIQYF. The CDR3 DNA sequence: TGTGCCACCAGCAGAGAGGGCCGAGCTGCCAAAAACATTCAGTACTTC.

CDR3 loop: CASSPSFPNTEAFF. The CDR3 DNA follows: TGTGCCAGCAGCCCCTCGTTCCCGAACACTGAAGCTTTCTTT. This chain connects TRBV14 to TRBJ1-1; unclear D gene. Germline loops: CDR1 SGHDN, CDR2 FVKESK. V lost 4 bases and J 1 base, leaving 10 bases between the germline ends. The CDR3 spans 14 residues.

The rearrangement uses TRBV9 and TRBJ1-3; D unclear. Germline CDR1 is SGDLS and CDR2 is YYNGEE. The CDR3 contains 15 residues. V lost 4 bases and J lost 0, with 11 bases in between. The CDR3 protein is CASSPGSFSGNTIYF. The CDR3 nucleotides read TGTGCCAGCAGCCCCGGATCCTTCTCTGGAAACACCATATATTTT.

The rearrangement uses TRBV29-1 and TRBJ2-4, with D maybe TRBD1 (6 bases). CDR1 and CDR2 (germline): SQVTM, ANQGSEA. The V and J ends lost 6 bases and 1 base respectively, with 10 bases between them. This CDR3 has 13 amino acids. The CDR3 DNA sequence: TGCAGCGTGAGGGGGTCCGCCAAAAACATTCAGTACTTC. Encoded protein: CSVRGSAKNIQYF. Filled out from reference TRBV29-1 and TRBJ2-4, the complete variable domain reads SAVISQKPSRDICQRGTSLTIQCQVDSQVTMMFWYRQQPGQSLTLIATANQGSEATYESGFVIDKFPISRPNLTFSTLTVSNMSPEDSSIYLCSVRGSAKNIQYFGAGTRLSVL.

The table lists this clone with a count of one. The J gene is TRBJ1-2, the V gene TRBV10-3, with 8 bases that match TRBD1. Germline CDR1 and CDR2: ENHRY and SYGVKD. J lost 2 bases, V lost 6 bases, and 8 bases had no gene match. CDR3 size: 15 residues. This chain's CDR3 is CAIRGAGTGNYGYTF. In DNA, the CDR3 is TGTGCCATCAGGGGTGCCGGGACAGGAAACTATGGCTACACCTTC.

Here the CDR3 DNA reads TGTGCCAGCAGTCAACAGGTACAGGAAAAACTGTTTTTT. Protein: CASSQQVQEKLFF. This chain links TRBV2 with TRBJ1-4; D might be TRBD1 (5 bases). This CDR3 has 13 residues. Trimming stripped 5 bases from V and 8 bases from J, with 12 bases between. Germline V CDR1 and CDR2: SNHLY, FYNNEI.

This clone came up a few times. CDR3 sequence: CASSENIQYF. CDR3 coding DNA: TGCGCCAGCAGTGAGAACATTCAGTACTTC. The genes are TRBV10-2 and TRBJ2-4; no firm D call. V lost 2 bases to trimming and J lost 7 bases, with 0 bases between them. CDR1 WSHSY and CDR2 SAAADI come from the germline V gene. The CDR3 runs 10 residues.